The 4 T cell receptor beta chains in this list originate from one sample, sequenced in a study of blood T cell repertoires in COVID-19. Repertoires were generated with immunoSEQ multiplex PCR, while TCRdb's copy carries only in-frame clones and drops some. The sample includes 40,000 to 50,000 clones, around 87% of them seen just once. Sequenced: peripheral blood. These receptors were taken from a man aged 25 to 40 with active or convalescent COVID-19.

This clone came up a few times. Written as DNA, the CDR3 is TGCGCCAGCAGCCTGTTTAGCGGGTACAACAATGAGCAGTTCTTC. Its protein product is CASSLFSGYNNEQFF. V gene TRBV4-1 combines with J gene TRBJ2-1, with 7 bases identical to TRBD2. Germline V lookup: CDR1 MGHRA, CDR2 YSYEKL. V lost 4 bases and J lost 5; bases outside the gene matches: 8. This CDR3 is built from 15 residues.

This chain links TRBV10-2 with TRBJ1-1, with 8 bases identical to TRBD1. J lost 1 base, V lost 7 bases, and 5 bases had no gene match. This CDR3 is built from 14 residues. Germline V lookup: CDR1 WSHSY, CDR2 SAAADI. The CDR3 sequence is CASKGGQANTEAFF. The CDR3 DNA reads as TGCGCCAGCAAGGGGGGACAGGCGAACACTGAAGCTTTCTTT.

The CDR3 nucleotides read TGTGCCAGTAGTATGTCGGGGAGCGCCTACAATGAGCAGTTCTTC. Protein: CASSMSGSAYNEQFF. V is TRBV19 and J is TRBJ2-1; tentative D call: TRBD2 (5 bases). The CDR3 sequence is 15 residues long. From germline, CDR1 is LNHDA and CDR2 SQIVND (reference sequence). The V end was cut by 3 bases, the J end by 2 bases, with 11 bases between.

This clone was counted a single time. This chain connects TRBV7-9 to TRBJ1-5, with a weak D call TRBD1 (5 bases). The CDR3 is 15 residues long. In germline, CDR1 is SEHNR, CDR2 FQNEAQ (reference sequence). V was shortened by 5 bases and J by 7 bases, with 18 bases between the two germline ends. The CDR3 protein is CASSKDTGLRQPQHF. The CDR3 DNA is TGTGCCAGCAGCAAGGACACCGGCCTCCGACAGCCCCAGCATTTT. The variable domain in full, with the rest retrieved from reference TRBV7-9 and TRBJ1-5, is DTGVSQNPRHKITKRGQNVTFRCDPISEHNRLYWYRQTLGQGPEFLTYFQNEAQLEKSRLLSDRFSAERPKGSFSTLEIQRTEQGDSAMYLCASSKDTGLRQPQHFGDGTRLSIL.